One sample yielded the 24 T cell receptor beta chains listed below, sequenced in a study of cytomegalovirus exposure and HLA in healthy donors. A multiplex PCR was run with 60 Vbeta primers and 13 Jbeta primers. Method: immunoSEQ multiplex PCR; TCRdb's copy keeps in-frame clones and lacks some. Of roughly 120,000 clones in the sample, 75% to 85% were seen once. Sequenced: PBMCs. These receptors were obtained from a woman aged 18-29 years in good health and CMV-seropositive.

This chain links TRBV7-9 with TRBJ2-3; 9 bases are a match to TRBD2. The germline V gene has CDR1 SEHNR and CDR2 FQNEAQ (reference sequence). The CDR3 runs 17 residues. Trimming removed 1 base from V and 2 bases from J; junction bases left unmatched: 7. In DNA, the CDR3 is TGTGCCAGCAGCTTAGGGAAGCGGGAGGCCCACACAGATACGCAGTATTTT. Its protein is CASSLGKREAHTDTQYF.

This chain links TRBV2 with TRBJ2-1; 11 nucleotides match TRBD2. The V gene end was trimmed by 4 bases and the J gene end by 2 bases; junction bases not matched to a gene: 7. Germline V gives CDR1 SNHLY, CDR2 FYNNEI. This CDR3 region has 17 residues. The CDR3 spells CASSAPSGRSTYNEQFF. DNA of the CDR3: TGTGCCAGCAGTGCGCCTAGCGGGAGGTCAACCTACAATGAGCAGTTCTTC. Full variable domain (outside the CDR3, taken from reference TRBV2 and TRBJ2-1): EPEVTQTPSHQVTQMGQEVILRCVPISNHLYFYWYRQILGQKVEFLVSFYNNEISEKSEIFDDQFSVERPDGSNFTLKIRSTKLEDSAMYFCASSAPSGRSTYNEQFFGPGTRLTVL.

The chain couples TRBV15 to TRBJ2-7; 7 bases are shared with TRBD1. CDR3 length: 17 amino acids. Germline values: CDR1 LNHNV, CDR2 YYDKDF (reference sequence). Losses at the gene ends were 0 bases for V and 2 bases for J; bases not matched to a gene: 10. CDR3 amino acids: CATSRERPGQNTYEQYF. CDR3 DNA sequence: TGTGCCACCAGCAGAGAGCGTCCGGGACAGAATACCTACGAGCAGTACTTC.

V and J are TRBV5-4 and TRBJ2-1, with 11 positions matching TRBD2. The CDR3 runs 15 residues. Germline V CDR1 and CDR2: SGHNT, YYREEE (reference sequence). Losses at the gene ends were 4 bases for V and 8 bases for J; bases not matched to a gene: 8. CDR3 sequence: CASSTVAGGKDEQFF. Here the CDR3 DNA reads TGTGCCAGCAGCACCGTAGCGGGAGGGAAGGATGAGCAGTTCTTC.

V gene TRBV19 combines with J gene TRBJ2-1, with a tentative D call TRBD2 (8 bases). The CDR3 spans 16 residues. V gave up 10 bases and J gave up 9 bases, with 28 bases separating them. CDR1 and CDR2 from the germline V gene are LNHDA and SQIVND (reference sequence). The CDR3 protein is CATLTGTKSGSGEQFF. DNA of the CDR3: TGTGCCACCCTGACAGGGACCAAGAGCGGGAGCGGTGAGCAGTTCTTC. Combining the CDR3 with reference TRBV19 and TRBJ2-1 gives the whole variable domain DGGITQSPKYLFRKEGQNVTLSCEQNLNHDAMYWYRQDPGQGLRLIYYSQIVNDFQKGDIAEGYSVSREKKESFPLTVTSAQKNPTAFYLCATLTGTKSGSGEQFFGPGTRLTVL.

The gene calls are TRBV6-6 and TRBJ2-6; 8 nucleotides agree with TRBD2. The germline V gene has CDR1 MNHNY and CDR2 SVGAGI (reference sequence). Trimming removed 11 bases from V and 12 bases from J; junction bases left unmatched: 0. The CDR3 has 9 residues. The CDR3 reads CAAGGVLTF. The CDR3 bases are TGTGCCGCGGGAGGCGTCCTGACTTTC.

The chain employs TRBV18 and TRBJ1-2; tentatively, D is TRBD1 (5 bases). The germline CDR1 and CDR2 sequences are KGHSH and LQKENI. V was cut by 3 bases and J by 2 bases, with 10 bases left in between. CDR3 length equals 14 residues. The DNA of the CDR3 is TGTGCCAGCTCACCCCCGACAGCCAACTATGGCTACACCTTC. This codes for CASSPPTANYGYTF.

The chain combines TRBV5-6 with TRBJ2-1, with TRBD2 as a possible D gene (5 bases). Trimming removed 0 bases at V and 4 bases at J, with 8 bases between. CDR3 length: 14 residues. Germline V gene lookup returns CDR1 SGHDT and CDR2 YYEEEE. The CDR3 sequence: CASSLGGMYNEQFF. Here the CDR3 DNA reads TGTGCCAGCAGCTTGGGAGGGATGTACAATGAGCAGTTCTTC.

This clone has a single count. The chain combines TRBV18 with TRBJ1-1, with a weak D call TRBD1 (5 bases). The CDR3 consists of 19 residues. The ends were cut back, 0 bases at V and 2 bases at J, with 22 bases in the middle. Germline V lookup: CDR1 KGHSH, CDR2 LQKENI. The CDR3 sequence is CASSPPLRSSWGLNTEAFF. DNA of the CDR3: TGTGCCAGCTCACCACCCCTCAGATCCTCGTGGGGACTTAACACTGAAGCTTTCTTT.

The chain links TRBV7-9 to TRBJ2-1, with 7 bases that match TRBD2. Germline values: CDR1 SEHNR, CDR2 FQNEAQ (reference sequence). V was clipped by 0 bases and J by 1 base; unmatched bases: 9. This CDR3 spans 18 amino acids. CDR3 DNA sequence: TGTGCCAGCAGCTTAGCCAGAGTAGGGGAGGGGTCCTACAATGAGCAGTTCTTC. It yields the protein CASSLARVGEGSYNEQFF. Based on the CDR3 plus reference TRBV7-9 and TRBJ2-1, the full variable domain is DTGVSQNPRHKITKRGQNVTFRCDPISEHNRLYWYRQTLGQGPEFLTYFQNEAQLEKSRLLSDRFSAERPKGSFSTLEIQRTEQGDSAMYLCASSLARVGEGSYNEQFFGPGTRLTVL.

The chain uses TRBV7-6 and TRBJ2-1; 7 bases agree with TRBD2. CDR1 and CDR2 (germline): SGHVS, FNYEAQ. The CDR3 is 20 residues long. J gave up 0 bases and V 0 bases, and 14 bases lay outside the gene matches. CDR3 in amino acids: CASSLAGVREDLGSYNEQFF. In DNA, the CDR3 is TGTGCCAGCAGCTTAGCCGGAGTACGGGAGGATTTAGGCTCCTACAATGAGCAGTTCTTC.

This chain uses TRBV4-1 with TRBJ2-7; tentatively, D is TRBD1 (6 bases). There are 14 residues in the CDR3. V dropped 1 base and J dropped 6 bases, with 13 bases sitting between them. The germline V gene has CDR1 MGHRA and CDR2 YSYEKL. In DNA form, the CDR3 reads TGCGCCAGCAGCCAAGTGCAGGGGCCCCTCGAGCAGTACTTC. Translated: CASSQVQGPLEQYF.

The chain couples TRBV10-3 to TRBJ1-3, with D maybe TRBD1 (6 bases). Germline V gene data show CDR1 as ENHRY and CDR2 as SYGVKD. The length of the CDR3 is 18 residues. Trimming took 1 base from V and 0 from J, leaving 16 bases between them. CDR3 sequence: CAISEYRQGHSSGNTIYF. As DNA, the CDR3 is TGTGCCATCAGTGAGTACCGGCAGGGGCATAGCTCTGGAAACACCATATATTTT.

The rearrangement joins TRBV18 to TRBJ1-1; 7 bases are shared with TRBD1. The CDR3 sequence is 14 residues long. V trimming: 3 bases; J trimming: 1 base; junction bases outside the gene matches: 2. The germline V gene encodes CDR1 KGHSH and CDR2 LQKENI. The CDR3 here is CASSPRTGNTEAFF. The CDR3 bases are TGTGCCAGCTCACCCCGGACAGGGAACACTGAAGCTTTCTTT. The full variable domain, completed using reference TRBV18 and TRBJ1-1, is NAGVMQNPRHLVRRRGQEARLRCSPMKGHSHVYWYRQLPEEGLKFMVYLQKENIIDESGMPKERFSAEFPKEGPSILRIQQVVRGDSAAYFCASSPRTGNTEAFFGQGTRLTVV.

The CDR3 bases are TGTGCGAGCGGGCTAGCGGGAGCCTCCTACGAGCAGTACTTC. It yields the protein CASGLAGASYEQYF. The J gene is TRBJ2-7, the V gene TRBV7-6; 10 bases align to TRBD2. The germline V gene encodes CDR1 SGHVS and CDR2 FNYEAQ. This CDR3 contains 14 residues.

The CDR3 here is CASSGAGGAYEQFF. The CDR3 coding sequence is TGCGCCAGCAGCGGAGCGGGAGGGGCTTATGAGCAGTTCTTC. The chain recombines TRBV5-1 with TRBJ2-1, with TRBD2 matching over 10 bases. V lost 4 bases, J lost 8 bases, and 6 bases stayed unmatched. The CDR3 is 14 residues long. Germline V CDR1 and CDR2: SGHRS, YFSETQ.

The genes are TRBV2 and TRBJ1-3, with TRBD1 identical over 8 bases. The CDR3 extends over 19 amino acids. The V and J ends lost 6 bases and 1 base, in that order; junction bases with no gene match: 17. Germline CDR1 and CDR2: SNHLY and FYNNEI. DNA for the CDR3: TGTGCCAGCAGGAAGGGATCCACCGGGACAGGACCTTCTGGAAACACCATATATTTT. Amino acids: CASRKGSTGTGPSGNTIYF.

The chain carries TRBV5-4 and TRBJ2-3; 9 nucleotides line up with TRBD2. The CDR3 is 16 residues long. Germline assignment: CDR1 SGHNT and CDR2 YYREEE (reference sequence). V gave up 4 bases and J gave up 9 bases; unmatched junction bases: 15. CDR3 amino acids: CASSDLAGGPSWTQYF. The CDR3 nucleotides are TGTGCCAGCAGCGATCTCGCGGGAGGGCCCTCGTGGACGCAGTATTTT.

CDR3 sequence: CATSREGGEGYTF. In DNA form, the CDR3 reads TGTGCCACCAGCAGGGAGGGAGGGGAAGGCTACACCTTC. The chain couples TRBV15 to TRBJ1-2; possibly TRBD1 for D (5 bases). Per germline, CDR1 LNHNV and CDR2 YYDKDF (reference sequence). This CDR3 contains 13 residues. V dropped 3 bases and J dropped 8 bases, with 13 bases sitting between them.

The J gene is TRBJ2-3, the V gene TRBV16, with D maybe TRBD2 (5 bases). V lost 7 bases and J lost 0, with 14 bases in between. The CDR3 contains 15 residues. Germline-derived CDR1 and CDR2 are KGHSY and FQNENV. The CDR3 DNA sequence: TGTGCCAGCATCCGGACTGTCTCTAGCACAGATACGCAGTATTTT. Encoded protein: CASIRTVSSTDTQYF.

The chain is built from TRBV7-9 and TRBJ2-7; a weak D match, TRBD1 (6 bases). CDR1 is SEHNR and CDR2 is FQNEAQ in the germline V gene (reference sequence). Deletions cut 5 bases from V and 2 bases from J, with 13 bases between. The CDR3 extends over 14 amino acids. CDR3 in DNA: TGTGCCAGCAGCGTGGACAGCATGCCCTACGAGCAGTACTTC. It specifies CASSVDSMPYEQYF.

This sequence joins TRBV6-1 and TRBJ2-3; possibly TRBD1 for D (6 bases). Germline CDR1 is MNHNS and CDR2 is SASEGT. This CDR3 is 16 amino acids long. V lost 3 bases to trimming and J lost 3 bases, with 16 bases between them. CDR3 amino acids: CASSDPPRQETDTQYF. The CDR3, as DNA: TGTGCCAGCAGTGATCCCCCGAGACAGGAAACAGATACGCAGTATTTT.

The chain carries TRBV7-9 and TRBJ2-7; D perhaps matches TRBD2 (6 bases). This CDR3 region has 13 residues. Germline V lookup: CDR1 SEHNR, CDR2 FQNEAQ (reference sequence). Deletions cut 5 bases from V and 4 bases from J, with 12 bases between. The CDR3 coding sequence is TGTGCCAGCAGCCGCGGGGAATTGTACGAGCAGTACTTC. It yields the protein CASSRGELYEQYF.

The chain links TRBV5-1 to TRBJ1-1, with D maybe TRBD1 (5 bases). CDR3 length: 16 residues. V was trimmed by 4 bases and J by 0 bases, leaving 16 bases between them. Germline loops: CDR1 SGHRS, CDR2 YFSETQ. The CDR3 spells CASSPDPRVMNTEAFF. For the CDR3, the DNA is TGCGCCAGCAGCCCGGACCCCAGGGTCATGAACACTGAAGCTTTCTTT. Combining the CDR3 with reference TRBV5-1 and TRBJ1-1 gives the whole variable domain KAGVTQTPRYLIKTRGQQVTLSCSPISGHRSVSWYQQTPGQGLQFLFEYFSETQRNKGNFPGRFSGRQFSNSRSEMNVSTLELGDSALYLCASSPDPRVMNTEAFFGQGTRLTVV.